This T cell receptor (beta chain) is drawn from a study of cytomegalovirus exposure and HLA in healthy donors. About this clone: The antigen is not known.

Overall study results and limits: Later on, a genetic analysis was performed. It linked a missense variant in DCLRE1C with V- and J-gene trimming of TCR beta. Donors belonging to an Asian-associated ancestry cluster reportedly showed fewer N-insertions in productive TCRs than the roughly 670-donor mean, according to what a later analysis found.

PCR employed 60 Vbeta and 13 Jbeta primers. In the authors' methods: Unique TCR beta chains totaled 80 million to 100 million in a later count, with 8.5 million to 12 million of them shared. Here immunoSEQ multiplex PCR was the method, and the copy in TCRdb shows in-frame clones only, minus some. Clonal size and the V and J genes are those of that table, whereas D and trimming came from the DNA. Found here are some 120,000 clones, 75% of them singletons; the top ten hold about 2.7%. Trimming took off 3 bases at V and 1 base at J, with 13 bases between the two ends. This CDR3 contains 16 residues. Per the germline V gene, CDR1 is MDHEN and CDR2 is SYDVKM.

The TCR comes from a woman in her thirties or forties in good health and CMV-seropositive. Sequencing was done on a sample of PBMCs. V and J are TRBV28 and TRBJ1-3, with no clear D. CDR3 in amino acids: CASSFATAGSGNTIYF. The CDR3 DNA is TGTGCCAGCAGTTTCGCCACCGCAGGATCTGGAAACACCATATATTTT.